The 25 T cell receptor beta chains below all came from one sample that was sequenced in a study of T-cell reconstitution after alpha-beta-depleted transplantation in children. Unique molecular identifiers were incorporated into the prepared TCRbeta library. TCRdb reprocessed the PCR reads with MiXCR, giving one entry per CDR3 protein. The repertoire has fewer than 120,000 distinct CDR3 sequences, around 10% of them found once; the top ten carry 8%. Sample: PBMCs from the stem cell graft donor, taken from the stem cell graft. The receptors come from a human donor who donated a stem cell graft to a child with acute lymphoblastic leukemia.

This clonotype was seen many times. The chain couples TRBV24-1 to TRBJ1-5; unclear D gene. The germline V and J ends were trimmed by 2 bases and 2 bases, with 6 bases remaining between them. Per germline, CDR1 KGHDR and CDR2 SFDVKD. CDR3 length: 14 residues. The CDR3 is CATSDSWRNQPQHF. Here the CDR3 DNA reads TGTGCCACCAGTGATTCATGGCGCAATCAGCCCCAGCATTTT.

The chain links TRBV11-1 to TRBJ2-7, with 8 positions matching TRBD1. The germline CDR1 and CDR2 sequences are SGHAT and FQDESV (reference sequence). This CDR3 comprises 19 residues. V lost 5 bases and J lost 4; bases outside the gene matches: 22. CDR3 amino acids: CASSNTPKARDRTPYEQYF. The DNA for the CDR3 is TGTGCCAGCAGCAACACACCGAAGGCCCGGGACAGGACCCCGTACGAGCAGTACTTC. The variable domain in full, completed from reference TRBV11-1 and TRBJ2-7, reads EAEVAQSPRYKITEKSQAVAFWCDPISGHATLYWYRQILGQGPELLVQFQDESVVDDSQLPKDRFSAERLKGVDSTLKIQPAELGDSAMYLCASSNTPKARDRTPYEQYFGPGTRLTVT.

This clonotype was counted at least ten times. This chain links TRBV7-6 with TRBJ2-3, with D maybe TRBD2 (6 bases). With 4 bases removed from V and 5 bases from J, the gap between germline ends came to 19 bases. The germline gives CDR1 SGHVS, CDR2 FNYEAQ. The CDR3 totals 16 residues. CDR3 region: CASSSPPGVRVDTQYF. CDR3 nucleotide sequence: TGTGCCAGCAGCTCCCCCCCGGGAGTAAGGGTAGATACGCAGTATTTT.

In its sample, this clonotype was seen many times. The chain is built from TRBV20-1 and TRBJ2-7; unclear D gene. Deletions cut 1 base from V and 4 bases from J, with 8 bases between. The CDR3 is 12 residues long. Germline lookup yields CDR1 DFQATT and CDR2 SNEGSKA (reference sequence). The CDR3 nucleotides read TGCAGTGCTAGAGGCCCGGGTTACGAGCAGTACTTC. Amino acids: CSARGPGYEQYF.

The chain has TRBV24-1 and TRBJ2-5; TRBD1 matches at 7 bases. V lost 3 bases to trimming and J lost 3 bases; unmatched junction nucleotides: 6. This CDR3 spans 15 amino acids. Germline lookup yields CDR1 KGHDR and CDR2 SFDVKD. The chain's CDR3 is CATSDTRQGEETQYF. The CDR3 DNA follows: TGTGCCACCAGTGATACCCGACAGGGAGAAGAGACCCAGTACTTC.

The table lists this clonotype with many counts. The rearrangement uses TRBV7-2 and TRBJ2-3; no reliable D call. Trimming stripped 2 bases from V and 0 bases from J, with 9 bases between. Germline loops: CDR1 SGHTA, CDR2 FQGNSA. The CDR3 is 15 amino acids. CDR3 region: CASSLNSLSTDTQYF. The DNA for the CDR3 is TGTGCCAGCAGCTTAAACAGCCTTAGCACAGATACGCAGTATTTT.

This clonotype has a single count. This clone may be a read error of a much larger clone one base away. This chain uses TRBV28 with TRBJ2-2; no clear D. Germline CDR1 is MDHEN and CDR2 is SYDVKM. This CDR3 region has 15 residues. In nucleotides, the CDR3 is TGTGTCAGCACCCACTTTGGGGTTGGTACCGGGGAGCTGTTTTTT. Translation gives CVSTHFGVGTGELFF.

The table lists this clonotype with many counts. The rearrangement uses TRBV28 and TRBJ2-1; 12 bases align to TRBD2. CDR3 length: 13 amino acids. CDR1 is MDHEN and CDR2 is SYDVKM in the germline V gene. J gave up 10 bases and V 2 bases, and 0 bases lay outside the gene matches. The CDR3 DNA is TGTGCCAGCAGTTTAGGGACTAGCGGGGAGCAGTTCTTC. Residues: CASSLGTSGEQFF.

This clonotype was observed at least ten times. The chain carries TRBV7-2 and TRBJ2-1, with 11 nucleotides matching TRBD2. CDR1 is SGHTA, CDR2 FQGNSA, per germline. With V trimmed by 4 bases and J by 0 bases, 5 bases remained unmatched. This CDR3 spans 17 amino acids. CDR3 region: CASSSHSGGASYNEQFF. The CDR3 DNA reads TGTGCCAGCAGCTCCCATAGCGGGGGGGCCTCCTACAATGAGCAGTTCTTC. The full variable domain, rest sourced from reference TRBV7-2 and TRBJ2-1, is GAGVSQSPSNKVTEKGKDVELRCDPISGHTALYWYRQSLGQGLEFLIYFQGNSAPDKSGLPSDRFSAERTGGSVSTLTIQRTQQEDSAVYLCASSSHSGGASYNEQFFGPGTRLTVL.

As to this clonotype: The junction and the germline gene differ at one end; a read error may be behind it. The chain joins TRBV7-7 to TRBJ1-1; no firm D call. CDR1 SSHAT and CDR2 FNYEAQ come from the germline V gene (reference sequence). This CDR3 is 13 amino acids long. The DNA of the CDR3 is TGTGCTAGCAGCTTACAATGGAACACTGAAGCTTTCTTT. As protein: CASSLQWNTEAFF.

Ten or more counts support this clonotype. The rearrangement joins TRBV3-1 to TRBJ1-5; 7 bases line up with TRBD1. Trimming cost V 1 base and J 0 bases; bases outside gene matches: 6. CDR1 and CDR2 from the germline V gene are LGHDT and YNNKEL (reference sequence). This CDR3 is built from 17 residues. As DNA, the CDR3 is TGTGCCAGCAGCCAAGCGGACAGGAGGTATAGCAATCAGCCCCAGCATTTT. Amino acids: CASSQADRRYSNQPQHF.

This chain uses TRBV5-1 with TRBJ1-2; D is unclear. Looked up from germline, CDR1 is SGHRS and CDR2 is YFSETQ. V was shortened by 6 bases and J by 4 bases, with 10 bases between the two germline ends. This CDR3 spans 12 amino acids. CDR3 sequence (DNA): TGCGCCAGCAAAGAGGCTTCCTATGGCTACACCTTC. Its translation: CASKEASYGYTF.

In its sample, this clonotype is medium-sized (0.01 to 0.1%). The genes are TRBV5-4 and TRBJ2-2; the D gene is possibly TRBD2 (6 bases). The CDR3 runs to 16 residues. V was cut by 4 bases and J by 4 bases, with 17 bases left in between. Germline CDR1 reads SGHNT; CDR2 reads YYREEE (reference sequence). The CDR3 region has the DNA TGTGCCAGCAGCCCGGGGGACTCCCTGGGCACCGGGGAGCTGTTTTTT. Protein product: CASSPGDSLGTGELFF. The full variable domain, with the rest looked up from reference TRBV5-4 and TRBJ2-2, is ETGVTQSPTHLIKTRGQQVTLRCSSQSGHNTVSWYQQALGQGPQFIFQYYREEENGRGNFPPRFSGLQFPNYSSELNVNALELDDSALYLCASSPGDSLGTGELFFGEGSRLTVL.

This clonotype was picked up many times. The gene calls are TRBV29-1 and TRBJ1-2; D perhaps matches TRBD1 (6 bases). V lost 2 bases and J 6 bases, leaving 19 bases between the germline ends. Germline CDR1 reads SQVTM; CDR2 reads ANQGSEA. The CDR3 length is 15 residues. The CDR3 is CSVEIRAGGLDGYTF. Written as DNA, the CDR3 is TGCAGCGTTGAAATCCGGGCTGGGGGGCTTGATGGCTACACCTTC.

This clonotype occurred many times. CDR3 sequence: CASSSTSWGINEKLFF. The CDR3 DNA sequence: TGTGCCAGCAGTTCCACGTCATGGGGGATTAATGAAAAACTGTTTTTT. This chain uses TRBV6-5 with TRBJ1-4; D perhaps matches TRBD1 (5 bases). Trimming cost V 4 bases and J 4 bases, with 16 bases left between them. CDR1 and CDR2 from the germline V gene are MNHEY and SVGAGI. CDR3 length equals 16 residues.

At least ten counts were recorded for this clonotype. The chain carries TRBV20-1 and TRBJ2-3, with TRBD1 identical over 7 bases. Trimming took 5 bases from V and 1 from J; bases not matched to a gene: 3. The CDR3 is 13 amino acids. Germline CDR1 is DFQATT and CDR2 is SNEGSKA (reference sequence). CDR3 in amino acids: CSASDRGTDTQYF. The CDR3 bases are TGCAGTGCTTCTGACAGGGGCACAGATACGCAGTATTTT.

This clonotype was detected many times. The chain employs TRBV19 and TRBJ2-2; the D is unclear. Trimming left V 10 bases short and J 0 bases short, with 9 bases between. CDR1 is LNHDA, CDR2 SQIVND, per germline (reference sequence). The CDR3 runs to 13 residues. CDR3: CAIADTNTGELFF. The CDR3 region has the DNA TGTGCCATTGCAGATACGAACACCGGGGAGCTGTTTTTT.

The rearrangement uses TRBV7-3 and TRBJ2-5; 7 nucleotides match TRBD2. Germline loops: CDR1 SGHTA, CDR2 FQGTGA. V lost 5 bases to trimming and J lost 5 bases; unmatched junction nucleotides: 8. CDR3 length: 14 amino acids. The CDR3 loop reads CASSPGGGRETQYF. CDR3 coding DNA: TGTGCCAGCAGCCCAGGCGGGGGTCGGGAGACCCAGTACTTC.

This clonotype was detected ten times or more. The chain recombines TRBV5-4 with TRBJ2-6; the match to TRBD1 covers 7 bases. The J segment lost 0 bases and the V segment lost 1 base, leaving 10 bases of the junction unmatched. Germline CDR1 is SGHNT and CDR2 is YYREEE (reference sequence). The CDR3 has 19 amino acids. CDR3 nucleotide sequence: TGTGCCAGCAGCTTGTCCCCTCGGGACAGCTACTCTGGGGCCAACGTCCTGACTTTC. As protein: CASSLSPRDSYSGANVLTF. The whole variable domain, remainder taken from reference TRBV5-4 and TRBJ2-6, is ETGVTQSPTHLIKTRGQQVTLRCSSQSGHNTVSWYQQALGQGPQFIFQYYREEENGRGNFPPRFSGLQFPNYSSELNVNALELDDSALYLCASSLSPRDSYSGANVLTFGAGSRLTVL.

This chain links TRBV6-5 with TRBJ2-3, with D hard to call. CDR3 length: 11 amino acids. V was cut by 6 bases and J by 5 bases, with 6 bases left in between. Germline V gives CDR1 MNHEY, CDR2 SVGAGI. The CDR3 nucleotides read TGTGCCAGCAGCCAACAAGATACGCAGTATTTT. Its protein is CASSQQDTQYF.

This clonotype appeared many times. The chain employs TRBV6-1 and TRBJ1-5, with 7 nucleotides matching TRBD1. Trimming at V came to 6 bases and at J to 4 bases, leaving 9 bases not matched to a gene. Germline CDR1 is MNHNS and CDR2 is SASEGT. The CDR3 is 15 residues long. The CDR3 here is CASSRTGTVNQPQHF. As DNA, the CDR3 is TGTGCCAGCAGCCGAACCGGGACAGTTAATCAGCCCCAGCATTTT.

This clonotype was seen many times. This chain uses TRBV20-1 with TRBJ2-2, with D perhaps TRBD1 (6 bases). V was trimmed by 4 bases and J by 2 bases, leaving 14 bases between them. The CDR3 sequence is 15 residues long. From germline, CDR1 is DFQATT and CDR2 SNEGSKA (reference sequence). CDR3 nucleotide sequence: TGCAGTGCTAAGTCGCGACAGGCTAACACCGGGGAGCTGTTTTTT. This translates into CSAKSRQANTGELFF.

This clonotype was detected only a few times. The chain joins TRBV7-8 to TRBJ1-5; D unclear. The germline V gene encodes CDR1 SGHVS and CDR2 FQNEAQ. V lost 5 bases to trimming and J lost 6 bases, with 8 bases between them. The CDR3 is 12 amino acids. This chain's CDR3 is CASSLSSQPQHF. The CDR3 coding sequence is TGTGCCAGCAGCCTATCAAGTCAGCCCCAGCATTTT.

This clonotype was observed at least ten times. The chain employs TRBV4-1 and TRBJ2-3, with TRBD2 matching 10 bases. The CDR3 has 16 residues. The J segment lost 3 bases and the V segment lost 4 bases, leaving 7 bases of the junction unmatched. Germline CDR1 reads MGHRA; CDR2 reads YSYEKL. The CDR3 DNA reads TGCGCCAGCAGCCTCGAAGTAGCGGGGGGAACAGATACGCAGTATTTT. It yields the protein CASSLEVAGGTDTQYF.

This clonotype was seen repeatedly, ten times or more. J is TRBJ2-3 and V is TRBV6-1; 9 bases match TRBD1. The germline CDR1 and CDR2 sequences are MNHNS and SASEGT. Trimming removed 4 bases from V and 7 bases from J; junction bases left unmatched: 3. CDR3 size: 13 residues. CDR3 region: CASSGQGGNTQYF. DNA for the CDR3: TGTGCCAGCAGTGGACAGGGGGGTAATACGCAGTATTTT.